A single sample gave rise to the 21 T cell receptor beta chains below, sequenced in a study of T cells after yellow fever vaccination. Each CDR3 protein is one row after TCRdb ran MiXCR on the 5' RACE reads. The repertoire includes some 560,000 distinct CDR3 sequences, less than 20% of them detected once, and roughly 17% sits in the top ten. Material: PBMCs, obtained 5 to 6 days after the first yellow fever vaccination. The receptors shown here come from a man younger than 35 who received the YFV17D yellow fever vaccine.

The chain joins TRBV7-3 to TRBJ1-1; D possibly corresponds to TRBD1 (5 bases). The CDR3 is 12 residues long. V lost 4 bases and J lost 6, with 9 bases in between. Germline V gives CDR1 SGHTA, CDR2 FQGTGA. The CDR3 region is CASSSGGAEAFF. In nucleotides, the CDR3 is TGTGCCAGCAGCTCGGGGGGGGCTGAAGCTTTCTTT.

The J gene is TRBJ2-1, the V gene TRBV6-2 or TRBV6-3; 9 bases fit TRBD1. V dropped 7 bases and J dropped 9; count of bases not matched to a gene: 4. Per germline, CDR1 MNHEY and CDR2 SVGEGT. This CDR3 comprises 12 residues. The CDR3 loop reads CASKDRGTEQFF. The CDR3 DNA sequence: TGTGCCAGCAAGGACAGGGGAACTGAGCAGTTCTTC.

This clonotype was seen only a few times. V gene TRBV19 combines with J gene TRBJ1-5; no clear D gene. This CDR3 is 13 amino acids long. Between the trimmed V and J ends, which lost 8 bases and 3 bases, there was a span of 11 bases. In germline, CDR1 is LNHDA, CDR2 SQIVND (reference sequence). CDR3 in DNA: TGTGCCAGTGGGTCCGGGGTCAATCAGCCCCAGCATTTT. Its translation: CASGSGVNQPQHF.

V is TRBV29-1 and J is TRBJ2-5, with a possible D match to TRBD2 (7 bases). Germline values: CDR1 SQVTM, CDR2 ANQGSEA. V shed 6 bases and J shed 4 bases, with 21 bases lying between them. The length of the CDR3 is 15 residues. CDR3 amino acids: CSVRRGGTSAETQYF. The CDR3 nucleotides read TGCAGCGTACGAAGGGGGGGTACATCTGCAGAGACCCAGTACTTC.

The V and J genes are TRBV27 and TRBJ2-3, with unresolved D. The CDR3 runs 15 residues. Germline CDR1 MNHEY, CDR2 SMNVEV (reference sequence). Trimming removed 2 bases from V and 0 bases from J, with 9 bases in between. The CDR3 region has the DNA TGTGCCAGCAGTTTAATGCAGGTTAGCACAGATACGCAGTATTTT. Its translation: CASSLMQVSTDTQYF.

This chain links TRBV12-3 or TRBV12-4 with TRBJ1-6; 7 nucleotides agree with TRBD1. V lost 5 bases, J lost 10 bases, and 11 bases stayed unmatched. The CDR3 covers 15 residues. The CDR3: CASSPFGRGDSPLHF. In nucleotides, the CDR3 is TGTGCCAGCAGTCCGTTTGGCAGGGGGGACTCACCCCTCCACTTT.

The rearrangement uses TRBV25-1 and TRBJ2-6; 9 positions agree with TRBD1. CDR1 is MGHDK, CDR2 SYGVNS, per germline. J lost 0 bases, V lost 1 base, and 4 bases had no gene match. The CDR3 extends over 18 amino acids. The CDR3 coding sequence is TGTGCCAGCAGTGAATGGGGACAGGGATTCTCTGGGGCCAACGTCCTGACTTTC. Protein sequence: CASSEWGQGFSGANVLTF.

The chain joins TRBV7-2 to TRBJ1-2; D perhaps matches TRBD1 (6 bases). This CDR3 has 12 amino acids. Germline values: CDR1 SGHTA, CDR2 FQGNSA. Trimming stripped 7 bases from V and 8 bases from J, with 14 bases between. The CDR3, as DNA: TGTGCCAGCACCCTAGAGGGGGTCGGCTACACCTTC. Protein product: CASTLEGVGYTF.

The chain carries TRBV18 and TRBJ2-7; tentatively, D is TRBD1 (6 bases). Germline-derived CDR1 and CDR2 are KGHSH and LQKENI. Trimming removed 5 bases at V and 3 bases at J, with 11 bases between. The CDR3 has 13 residues. In DNA, the CDR3 is TGTGCCAGCTCAAATGGACAGAACTACGAGCAGTACGTC. This codes for CASSNGQNYEQYV.

This clonotype has only a few counts. CDR3 sequence (DNA): TGTGCCAGCAGTGCCCTCCTGGCGGACCACACTGAAGCTTTCTTT. This encodes CASSALLADHTEAFF. The chain has TRBV25-1 and TRBJ1-1; D uncertain. Germline assignment: CDR1 MGHDK and CDR2 SYGVNS. The length of the CDR3 is 15 residues. Between the trimmed V and J ends, which lost 4 bases and 3 bases, there was a span of 15 bases.

This clonotype has just a few counts. This rearrangement joins TRBV28 to TRBJ2-2, with 9 bases identical to TRBD1. CDR1 is MDHEN, CDR2 SYDVKM, per germline. V lost 6 bases, J lost 6 bases, and 8 bases stayed unmatched. The CDR3 has 15 amino acids. The CDR3 is CASSQTGQGAGELFF. DNA of the CDR3: TGTGCCAGCAGCCAAACGGGACAGGGAGCCGGGGAGCTGTTTTTT.

This clonotype turned up a few times. This rearrangement joins TRBV5-5 to TRBJ1-2, with D perhaps matching TRBD1 (5 bases). The V end lost 4 bases, the J end lost 8 bases, and 21 bases lay between the germline ends. The CDR3 covers 15 residues. CDR1 is SGHKS and CDR2 is YYEKEE in the germline V gene (reference sequence). This CDR3 reads CASSHDAAGRRGYTF. CDR3 DNA sequence: TGTGCCAGCAGCCACGACGCGGCGGGGCGGAGAGGCTACACCTTC.

The chain links TRBV7-2 to TRBJ1-2; 8 bases are a match to TRBD1. Germline loops: CDR1 SGHTA, CDR2 FQGNSA. CDR3 size: 15 residues. V shed 5 bases, J shed 4 bases, and the junction held 9 bases outside the gene matches. The CDR3 DNA follows: TGTGCCAGCAGCACATATCGACAGGGGAGCTATGGCTACACCTTC. Its protein product is CASSTYRQGSYGYTF.

This clonotype was seen repeatedly, ten times or more. V gene TRBV24-1 combines with J gene TRBJ2-3, with D possibly being TRBD1 or TRBD2 (5 bases each). V dropped 7 bases and J dropped 4 bases, with 17 bases sitting between them. Germline loops: CDR1 KGHDR, CDR2 SFDVKD. The CDR3 consists of 15 residues. The CDR3 is CATSPSGPRADTQYF. CDR3 DNA: TGTGCCACCAGCCCCTCGGGGCCGAGGGCAGATACGCAGTATTTT.

This clonotype has more than one count but fewer than ten. This chain connects TRBV12-3 or TRBV12-4 to TRBJ1-1, with D possibly TRBD1 on 5 matching bases. CDR3 length: 15 residues. V gave up 4 bases and J gave up 3 bases, with 15 bases separating them. The CDR3 region is CASSSSRVGDTEAFF. The CDR3 bases are TGTGCCAGCAGTTCCTCCCGAGTAGGGGACACTGAAGCTTTCTTT.

This clonotype was seen many times. The chain carries TRBV11-3 and TRBJ2-7; a weak D match, TRBD2 (5 bases). Germline CDR1 SGHNT, CDR2 YENEEA. The CDR3 runs 12 residues. Trimming shortened V by 5 bases and J by 13 bases, and 18 bases separated the two germline ends. The CDR3 here is CASSPYGGALYF. The CDR3 region has the DNA TGTGCCAGCAGCCCCTACGGAGGCGCGTTATACTTC.

This clonotype was seen a handful of times. The V gene is TRBV2, the J gene TRBJ2-5; D ambiguous. This CDR3 is built from 14 residues. V gave up 1 base and J gave up 4 bases, with 10 bases separating them. Looked up from germline, CDR1 is SNHLY and CDR2 is FYNNEI. The CDR3 is CASSEGALGETQYF. In DNA form, the CDR3 reads TGTGCCAGCAGTGAAGGGGCCCTAGGAGAGACCCAGTACTTC.

The chain has TRBV18 and TRBJ2-4; D is possibly TRBD1 (6 bases). The CDR3 is made up of 15 amino acids. Trimming left V 3 bases short and J 8 bases short, with 17 bases between. CDR1 and CDR2 from the germline V gene are KGHSH and LQKENI. The CDR3 DNA reads as TGTGCCAGCTCACCCGTTGGACAGCTGGGAGACATTCAGTACTTC. This gives the protein CASSPVGQLGDIQYF. The entire variable domain, with the rest obtained from reference TRBV18 and TRBJ2-4, is as follows: NAGVMQNPRHLVRRRGQEARLRCSPMKGHSHVYWYRQLPEEGLKFMVYLQKENIIDESGMPKERFSAEFPKEGPSILRIQQVVRGDSAAYFCASSPVGQLGDIQYFGAGTRLSVL.

The sample holds a few counts of this clonotype. Written as DNA, the CDR3 is TGCAGTGCGTCTCCGGGACTAGCGTTAGGAGATACGCAGTATTTT. It specifies CSASPGLALGDTQYF. The chain employs TRBV20-1 and TRBJ2-3; 10 bases fit TRBD2. Germline-derived CDR1 and CDR2 are DFQATT and SNEGSKA (reference sequence). V was clipped by 6 bases and J by 5 bases; unmatched bases: 11. The CDR3 length is 15 residues.

CDR3 protein: CASSLSPSGRGDTQYF. As DNA, the CDR3 is TGTGCCAGCAGTTTATCGCCTAGCGGCCGGGGAGATACGCAGTATTTT. The rearrangement uses TRBV12-3 or TRBV12-4 and TRBJ2-3; 7 nucleotides match TRBD2. The CDR3 contains 16 residues. The V and J ends lost 2 bases and 5 bases, in that order; junction bases with no gene match: 10.

The rearrangement uses TRBV20-1 and TRBJ1-6, with D uncertain. The CDR3 loop spans 15 amino acids. CDR1 and CDR2 from the germline V gene are DFQATT and SNEGSKA (reference sequence). The V end was cut by 3 bases, the J end by 1 base, with 10 bases between. Here the CDR3 reads CSARTTRSYNSPLHF. The CDR3 DNA reads as TGCAGTGCTAGGACGACACGTTCCTATAATTCACCCCTCCACTTT.